This T cell receptor beta chain was documented in a study of cytomegalovirus exposure and HLA in healthy donors. On this clone itself: The antigen is undetermined.

Both 60 Vbeta primers and 13 Jbeta primers went into the PCR. Some clones are missing from TCRdb's copy, which holds only in-frame ones; the method was immunoSEQ multiplex PCR. The table includes fewer than 150,000 clones, around 77% detected once. The CDR3 loop spans 13 amino acids. Study-wide points: In a later analysis, V- and J-gene trimming of beta chains associated with a DCLRE1C missense variant, replicated independently. In a later analysis, most CMV-associated TCR beta chains appeared HLA-restricted. According to reports, the classifier identified cytomegalovirus status with high specificity and sensitivity.

The source of this sequence is a woman between 50 and 59 years old in good health and CMV-seronegative. Sequencing input: PBMCs. The gene calls are TRBV21-1 and TRBJ1-2; TRBD1 is taken as the D call from the table, unchecked against the DNA. TRBV21-1 is a known pseudogene. The CDR3 DNA follows: TGTGCCAGCAGGATAGGGGTATGGAGTGGCTACACCTTC. It translates to CASRIGVWSGYTF.